A selection of T cell receptor beta chains follows, all from one sample in a study of neurological immune-mediated disorders. TCRdb recomputed calls from the 5' RACE reads with MiXCR, one row per CDR3 protein. Counted here are under 60,000 distinct CDR3 sequences, about 3.7% occurring once; the ten biggest clones make up about 6%. The sequencing input was PBMCs. The receptors derive from a middle-aged man with multiple sclerosis. Both conserved end residues are part of each CDR3. D genes are given only for firm matches. Where a row states a size, it is once, few, many or the class of an expanded clone; other rows omit it.

clone size	D gene	V gene	J gene	CDR3 length	CDR3 DNA	CDR3 protein
many	TRBD1	TRBV15	TRBJ1-1	15	TGTGCCACCAGCAAACCTGGGGCAGGGGGCACTGAAGCTTTCTTT	CATSKPGAGGTEAFF
many	-	TRBV5-6	TRBJ2-5	14	TGTGCCAGCAGCTTGGATTTGGCCCAAGAGACCCAGTACTTC	CASSLDLAQETQYF
-	-	TRBV3-1	TRBJ2-7	16	TGTGCCAGCAGCCAAGATGGTCTGGGCAGGGGGGTCGAGCAGTACTTC	CASSQDGLGRGVEQYF
many	-	TRBV20-1	TRBJ2-1	11	TGCAGTGCTAGAGAGGGCCCCCGGTCGTTCTTC	CSAREGPRSFF
many	-	TRBV20-1	TRBJ1-2	12	TGCAGTGCTAGGGGGGCGGGCTATGGCTACACCTTC	CSARGAGYGYTF
many	-	TRBV29-1	TRBJ1-1	13	TGCAGCGTTGAAGATGGATCGGGTTTCAAAGCTTTCTTT	CSVEDGSGFKAFF
many	-	TRBV12-3/TRBV12-4	TRBJ2-5	13	TGTGCCAGCAGTTTGGTGGAACAAGAGACCCAGTACTTC	CASSLVEQETQYF
many	-	TRBV5-1	TRBJ2-1	14	TGCGCCAGCAGCTTGATGGGGATATACAATGAGCAGTTCTTC	CASSLMGIYNEQFF
many	TRBD2	TRBV14	TRBJ2-7	13	TGTGCCAGCAGCTATAGACTAGCGGGGGGGATTTTCTTC	CASSYRLAGGIFF
many	-	TRBV7-6	TRBJ2-7	14	TGTGCCAGCAGCGAACAGGCGGGGGCATACGAGCAGTACTTC	CASSEQAGAYEQYF
many	-	TRBV20-1	TRBJ1-1	13	TGCAGTGCTAGAGGGTCGGGGAACACTGAAGCTTTCTTT	CSARGSGNTEAFF
many	TRBD1	TRBV20-1	TRBJ2-3	14	TGCAGTGTTACAGAGGGACAGACTACAGATACGCAGTATTTT	CSVTEGQTTDTQYF
many	-	TRBV5-1	TRBJ2-7	15	TGCGCCAGCAGCTTGGAGGCCGTCGCCCCCTACGAGCAGTACTTC	CASSLEAVAPYEQYF
many	TRBD1	TRBV20-1	TRBJ2-5	15	TGCAGTGCTGTGAGCCCGGGACAGGGGAGAGAGACCCAGTACTTC	CSAVSPGQGRETQYF
many	TRBD1	TRBV20-1	TRBJ1-5	14	TGCAGTGCAGGACAGGGGGCCTTCAATCAGCCCCAGCATTTT	CSAGQGAFNQPQHF
many	-	TRBV7-2	TRBJ2-2	14	TGTGCCAGCAGCTTAGCGCGACGGACCGGGGAGCTGTTTTTT	CASSLARRTGELFF
many	-	TRBV7-9	TRBJ2-4	14	TGTGCCAGCAGCTTAGACATCGAGAGGGACATTCAGTACTTC	CASSLDIERDIQYF
many	TRBD2	TRBV15	TRBJ2-2	15	TGTGCCACCAGCAGATTCGGGACTAGCGGCGGGGAGCTGTTTTTT	CATSRFGTSGGELFF
many	-	TRBV30	TRBJ2-6	12	TGTGCCTGGGCCTCTGGGGCCAACGTCCTGACTTTC	CAWASGANVLTF
many	TRBD1	TRBV5-5	TRBJ2-5	16	TGTGCCAGCAGCACAGGGGTGACGACATCCCAAGAGACCCAGTACTTC	CASSTGVTTSQETQYF
many	TRBD1	TRBV18	TRBJ2-5	14	TGTGCCAGCTCACCAGGACAGGTTCGGGAGACCCAGTACTTC	CASSPGQVRETQYF
many	TRBD2	TRBV5-1	TRBJ2-3	17	TGCGCCAGCAGCTCGTACCCTAGCGGGGTGAGCACAGATACGCAGTATTTT	CASSSYPSGVSTDTQYF
many	-	TRBV5-1	TRBJ2-5	13	TGCGCCAGCAGCTTGGTACAGGGAGAGACCCAGTACTTC	CASSLVQGETQYF
-	TRBD1	TRBV20-1	TRBJ1-5	14	TGCAGTGCTAGACCAGGGGGGAAAGGTCAGCCCCAGCATTTT	CSARPGGKGQPQHF
medium-sized	-	TRBV5-1	TRBJ1-1	14	TGCGCCAGCAGCTTGGAGGGTTTGAACACTGAAGCTTTCTTT	CASSLEGLNTEAFF
many	-	TRBV20-1	TRBJ2-7	12	TGCAGTGCTAGAGATCAACTGGACGAGCAGTACTTC	CSARDQLDEQYF
many	-	TRBV20-1	TRBJ1-1	13	TGCAGTGCTGGACAACCGATGAACACTGAAGCTTTCTTT	CSAGQPMNTEAFF
many	TRBD1	TRBV5-5	TRBJ1-5	12	TGTGCCAGCAGCTTGGATAGGGGGCCCCAGAATTTT	CASSLDRGPQNF
many	-	TRBV5-1	TRBJ1-3	18	TGCGCCAGCAGCTTGGCCTCGGGTCTACTAAGCTCTGGAAACACCATATATTTT	CASSLASGLLSSGNTIYF
many	-	TRBV5-1	TRBJ1-1	15	TGCGCCAGCAGCTTACCGGGTACAACCAACACTGAAGCTTTCTTT	CASSLPGTTNTEAFF
many	-	TRBV25-1	TRBJ1-5	17	TGTGCCAGCAGTGGCCCCGGCGGCGGGGGCCGCAATCAGCCCCAGAATTTT	CASSGPGGGGRNQPQNF
many	-	TRBV20-1	TRBJ2-3	15	TGCAGTGCTAGTGTCCCCAGGGGGGCATCAGATACGCAGTATTTT	CSASVPRGASDTQYF
many	-	TRBV20-1	TRBJ2-7	15	TGCAGTGCTGGGGGTAAACTTGCCCCGTCCTACGAGCAGTACTTC	CSAGGKLAPSYEQYF
many	TRBD2	TRBV9	TRBJ2-3	16	TGTGCCAGCAGCGTAGTACCTAGCGGGGGGGCGGATACGCAGTATTTT	CASSVVPSGGADTQYF
medium-sized	-	TRBV29-1	TRBJ2-3	10	TGCAGCGTACAGAGAGATACGCAGTATTTT	CSVQRDTQYF
many	-	TRBV3-1	TRBJ1-2	16	TGTGCCAGCAGCAGAGTAACAGGGAGACGGGGCTATGGCTACACCTTC	CASSRVTGRRGYGYTF
many	-	TRBV5-5	TRBJ1-1	14	TGTGCCAGCAACCGGGAGCTCGGGAACACTGAAGCTTTCTTT	CASNRELGNTEAFF
many	TRBD2	TRBV3-1	TRBJ2-1	19	TGTGCCAGCAGCCCCTCGCGGACTAGCGGGGGGTTTATATACAATGAGCAGTTCTTC	CASSPSRTSGGFIYNEQFF
many	-	TRBV20-1	TRBJ1-2	13	TGCAGTGCTAGGATTAGGGGGACCTATGGCTACACCTTC	CSARIRGTYGYTF
many	-	TRBV7-9	TRBJ2-6	16	TGTGCCAGCAGCTTAGTCTGGAGCTCTGGGGCCAACGTCCTGACTTTC	CASSLVWSSGANVLTF
many	-	TRBV6-5	TRBJ1-5	13	TGTGCCAGCAGTTACTCGTGGACCCAGCCCCAGCATTTT	CASSYSWTQPQHF
many	TRBD1	TRBV4-1	TRBJ2-7	15	TGCGCCAGCAGCCAGGGACAGCAACCCTCCTACGAGCAGTACTTC	CASSQGQQPSYEQYF
many	TRBD1	TRBV7-2	TRBJ2-4	16	TGTGCCAGCAGCAACGGAGGGACAGGGAGCGGAAACATTCAGTACTTC	CASSNGGTGSGNIQYF
many	TRBD1	TRBV29-1	TRBJ1-5	14	TGCAGCGTTGCCGACAGGGGGCGCGGTCAGCCCCAGAATTTT	CSVADRGRGQPQNF
many	-	TRBV10-2	TRBJ2-1	11	TGCGCCAGCAGTGTGTACAATGAGCAGTTCTTC	CASSVYNEQFF
many	TRBD1	TRBV20-1	TRBJ1-4	16	TGCAGTGCACGGACCGGGACAGGGGGCGCGGAGGAAAAACTGTTTTTT	CSARTGTGGAEEKLFF
many	-	TRBV12-3/TRBV12-4	TRBJ1-1	14	TGTGCCAGCAGCGGGACCTCGGGGGGGACTGAAGCTTTCTTT	CASSGTSGGTEAFF
many	-	TRBV6-5	TRBJ1-6	12	TGTGCCAGCAGTTACGGAAATTCACCCCTCCACTTT	CASSYGNSPLHF
many	TRBD1	TRBV20-1	TRBJ1-1	14	TGCAGTACCGACGACAGGGGCGGGAGCACTGAAGCTTTCTTT	CSTDDRGGSTEAFF
many	TRBD1	TRBV20-1	TRBJ1-5	14	TGCAGTGCTCGGGAAAACCACAGGGGCCAGCCCCAGCATTTT	CSARENHRGQPQHF
many	-	TRBV3-1	TRBJ2-3	16	TGTGCCAGCAGCCAAGACCCGGGTGCCTATGCAGATACGCAGTATTTT	CASSQDPGAYADTQYF
many	TRBD2	TRBV10-3	TRBJ2-1	16	TGTGCCATCAGTGAGCCCCTAGCGGGGGGTGGGAATGAGCAGTTCTTC	CAISEPLAGGGNEQFF
many	TRBD1	TRBV7-3	TRBJ2-3	16	TGTGCCAGCAGCTTAAGAGGGGGCACTAGCACAGATACGCAGTATTTT	CASSLRGGTSTDTQYF
many	-	TRBV7-6	TRBJ2-5	14	TGTGCCAGCAGCCTAACCGGGTCCCAAGAGACCCAGTACTTC	CASSLTGSQETQYF
many	TRBD1	TRBV3-1	TRBJ1-4	14	TGTGCCAGCAGCAACAGGGGGCAAGGTGAAAAACTGTTTTTT	CASSNRGQGEKLFF
many	TRBD1	TRBV3-1	TRBJ2-5	14	TGTGCCAGCCAGGGGACAGGGGAGGGAGAGACCCAGTACTTC	CASQGTGEGETQYF
many	TRBD1	TRBV18	TRBJ1-6	16	TGTGCCAGCTCACCACAGACAGGGAGGAATAATTCACCCCTCCACTTT	CASSPQTGRNNSPLHF
-	-	TRBV29-1	TRBJ1-2	13	TGCAGCGTTGAGGGGCAGAATAACTATGGCTACACCTTC	CSVEGQNNYGYTF
many	TRBD1	TRBV7-6	TRBJ1-3	17	TGTGCCAGCAGCCCCGGGACAGGGTCTCGCTCTGGAAACACCATATATTTT	CASSPGTGSRSGNTIYF
many	TRBD1	TRBV10-2	TRBJ2-1	15	TGCGCCAGCAGCGTGGACAGGGACTCCTACAATGAGCAGTTCTTC	CASSVDRDSYNEQFF